What follows are 7 T cell receptor beta chains derived from one specimen sequenced in a study of T cells after yellow fever vaccination. Using its own MiXCR run on the 5' RACE reads, TCRdb lists one record per CDR3 protein. The repertoire holds 150,000 to 200,000 distinct CDR3 sequences, with about a tenth as singletons. The sample here was CD8+ T cells sorted from PBMCs, taken 45 days after the yellow fever booster vaccination. These receptor sequences come from a young man who received the YFV17D yellow fever vaccine.

The V gene is TRBV29-1, the J gene TRBJ2-7, with a possible D match to TRBD2 (5 bases). This CDR3 is built from 14 residues. V dropped 4 bases and J dropped 2 bases, with 15 bases sitting between them. Germline V gives CDR1 SQVTM, CDR2 ANQGSEA. The CDR3 spells CSVVLAGGTYEQYV. The DNA for the CDR3 is TGCAGCGTTGTTTTGGCAGGAGGAACCTACGAGCAGTACGTC.

The rearrangement uses TRBV11-2 and TRBJ2-7; D gene unclear. From germline, CDR1 is SGHAT and CDR2 FQNNGV. The length of the CDR3 is 15 residues. Trimming stripped 4 bases from V and 3 bases from J, with 16 bases between. CDR3 sequence (DNA): TGTGCCAGCAGCTCAGCGCTGACTGCTATCTACGAGCAGTACTTC. Protein: CASSSALTAIYEQYF. The entire variable domain, with the rest obtained from reference TRBV11-2 and TRBJ2-7, is as follows: EAGVAQSPRYKIIEKRQSVAFWCNPISGHATLYWYQQILGQGPKLLIQFQNNGVVDDSQLPKDRFSAERLKGVDSTLKIQPAKLEDSAVYLCASSSALTAIYEQYFGPGTRLTVT.

This clonotype came up a few times. The chain joins TRBV19 to TRBJ1-2; 9 nucleotides agree with TRBD1. Germline CDR1 is LNHDA and CDR2 is SQIVND (reference sequence). The length of the CDR3 is 15 residues. The J segment lost 5 bases and the V segment lost 5 bases, leaving 9 bases of the junction unmatched. CDR3: CASSPPGQGWYGYTF. For the CDR3, the DNA is TGTGCCAGTAGTCCGCCGGGACAGGGCTGGTATGGCTACACCTTC. The complete variable domain, with remaining parts taken from reference TRBV19 and TRBJ1-2, reads DGGITQSPKYLFRKEGQNVTLSCEQNLNHDAMYWYRQDPGQGLRLIYYSQIVNDFQKGDIAEGYSVSREKKESFPLTVTSAQKNPTAFYLCASSPPGQGWYGYTFGSGTRLTVV.

V is TRBV30 and J is TRBJ2-7, with 7 bases matching TRBD1. CDR1 is GTSNPN, CDR2 SVGIG, per germline (reference sequence). Trimming took 0 bases from V and 5 from J; bases not matched to a gene: 7. This CDR3 comprises 14 residues. The chain's CDR3 is CAWSVSWTGDEQYF. CDR3 in DNA: TGTGCCTGGAGTGTATCCTGGACAGGAGACGAGCAGTACTTC.

In its sample, this clonotype was seen a few times. V gene TRBV7-9 combines with J gene TRBJ2-1, with 9 bases lining up with TRBD2. The length of the CDR3 is 15 residues. Germline V gene sequence: CDR1 SEHNR, CDR2 FQNEAQ (reference sequence). V gave up 2 bases and J gave up 4 bases; unmatched junction bases: 3. This CDR3 reads CASSLSGGMYNEQFF. The CDR3 DNA sequence: TGTGCCAGCAGCTTAAGCGGGGGGATGTACAATGAGCAGTTCTTC.

The chain is built from TRBV13 and TRBJ2-7; D is perhaps TRBD2 (5 bases). V was trimmed by 2 bases and J by 6 bases, leaving 11 bases between them. The CDR3 runs 13 residues. Per the germline V gene, CDR1 is PRHDT and CDR2 is FYEKMQ (reference sequence). CDR3 nucleotides: TGTGCCAGCAGCTTACGGGGAAGGTCCGAGCAGTACTTC. It encodes CASSLRGRSEQYF.

The gene calls are TRBV12-3 or TRBV12-4 and TRBJ1-2; D remains ambiguous. V was trimmed by 2 bases and J by 7 bases, leaving 8 bases between them. This CDR3 is built from 12 residues. This CDR3 is CASSLYRAGYTF. The DNA for the CDR3 is TGTGCCAGCAGTTTATACAGAGCTGGCTACACCTTC.